Shown below are 6 T cell receptor beta chains from a single sample sequenced in a study of human T cells and chemical hapten exposure. Extraction of total RNA was performed on unfractionated whole blood. TCRdb ran MiXCR on the 5' RACE reads and lists one entry per CDR3 protein. The sample includes about 140,000 distinct CDR3 sequences, approximately 4% seen only once; the top ten take over 1.1%. Source of these receptors: a female donor in good health.

This clonotype occurred many times. The rearrangement joins TRBV18 to TRBJ2-1, with no clear D. V was clipped by 3 bases and J by 5 bases, with 11 bases between them. The CDR3 runs to 14 residues. The germline CDR1 and CDR2 sequences are KGHSH and LQKENI. The CDR3 DNA sequence: TGTGCCAGCTCACCCCGAGCCTTAAACAATGAGCAGTTCTTC. This gives the protein CASSPRALNNEQFF.

This clonotype was counted many times. The rearrangement joins TRBV28 to TRBJ2-3; TRBD2 matches 8 bases. The germline gives CDR1 MDHEN, CDR2 SYDVKM. CDR3 length: 14 residues. V lost 10 bases, J lost 2 bases, and 8 bases stayed unmatched. CDR3 DNA sequence: TGTGCCAACGGACCGGGACTAGACACAGATACGCAGTATTTT. It translates to CANGPGLDTDTQYF.

The sample holds many counts of this clonotype. The chain links TRBV7-2 to TRBJ2-3; 9 nucleotides line up with TRBD1. Germline V gene data show CDR1 as SGHTA and CDR2 as FQGNSA. The CDR3 totals 15 residues. V lost 3 bases and J lost 2; bases outside the gene matches: 3. The CDR3 DNA is TGTGCCAGCAGCTTTGACAGGGGGGACACAGATACGCAGTATTTT. Protein product: CASSFDRGDTDTQYF. Together with reference TRBV7-2 and TRBJ2-3, the CDR3 gives the full variable domain: GAGVSQSPSNKVTEKGKDVELRCDPISGHTALYWYRQSLGQGLEFLIYFQGNSAPDKSGLPSDRFSAERTGGSVSTLTIQRTQQEDSAVYLCASSFDRGDTDTQYFGPGTRLTVL.

CDR3 DNA: TGTGCCAGCAGTTATTCCCAGACAGGGAGCAACGTCCTGACTTTC. Translated: CASSYSQTGSNVLTF. V usage is TRBV6-2 or TRBV6-3 and J usage is TRBJ2-6; TRBD1 agrees at 7 bases. Trimming at V came to 3 bases and at J to 9 bases, leaving 8 bases not matched to a gene. Germline CDR1 and CDR2: MNHEY and SVGEGT. The CDR3 length is 15 residues.

This clonotype was found many times. The chain employs TRBV11-2 and TRBJ2-1, with 8 bases lining up with TRBD2. Germline V CDR1 and CDR2: SGHAT, FQNNGV. The CDR3 runs to 12 residues. Trimming cost V 5 bases and J 14 bases; bases outside gene matches: 8. The CDR3 region has the DNA TGTGCCAGCAGCCTCGGAATAGCGGGGAAGTTCTTC. It specifies CASSLGIAGKFF.

This clonotype was detected ten times or more. The V and J genes are TRBV6-2 or TRBV6-3 and TRBJ2-2; D ambiguous. Trimming left V 0 bases short and J 6 bases short, with 5 bases between. The CDR3 runs to 13 residues. Per germline, CDR1 MNHEY and CDR2 SVGEGT. CDR3 in amino acids: CASSYSGSGELFF. DNA of the CDR3: TGTGCCAGCAGTTACTCCGGCTCCGGGGAGCTGTTTTTT.